This T cell receptor (beta chain) is drawn from a study of blood T cells in healthy people across ages. Study-wide points: There was a strong correlation between TCR beta diversity and naive T cell percentage. Calculation of diversity from one million T cells yielded estimates considered to be underestimates. Long-lived donors had more naive CD4+ cells and higher diversity than aged donors.

The CDR3 sequence is 13 residues long. Germline V gene sequence: CDR1 MNHNY, CDR2 SVGAGI (reference sequence). V lost 2 bases, J lost 7 bases, and 9 bases lay in between. In the case of this clonotype: Its specificity is not known.

Every donor provided around 10 milliliters of peripheral blood. A sample-barcoded 5' primer and a J-beta primer mix were used in a second PCR of about 7 to 12 cycles. TCRdb itself ran the 5' RACE reads through MiXCR, one entry per CDR3 protein. Found here are 600,000 to 800,000 distinct CDR3 sequences, 20% to 25% of them singletons; the top ten hold 3.5% to 4%. The receptor's source is a man between 65 and 85 years old in good health. The sequenced material came from blood. This chain links TRBV6-6 with TRBJ1-5; perhaps TRBD1 as D (6 bases). This chain's CDR3 is CASSYEGVQPQHF. As DNA, the CDR3 is TGTGCCAGCAGTTACGAGGGGGTACAGCCCCAGCATTTT.